These 30 T cell receptor beta chains were sequenced from one sample in a study of vaccination and CD4 T cells after COVID-19. MiXCR was run by TCRdb on the PCR reads, yielding one entry per CDR3 protein. The table lists about 20,000 distinct CDR3 sequences, about 60% of them singletons. The material sequenced was CD4+ T cells from blood, taken before SARS-CoV-2 vaccination. The receptors come from a human donor who had recovered from COVID-19.

In its sample, this clonotype was seen a few times. CDR3 DNA: TGCAGTGCTAGCCCCCGTTACCCAGATACGCAGTATTTT. Translation gives CSASPRYPDTQYF. This sequence joins TRBV20-1 and TRBJ2-3; no reliable D call. The V and J ends lost 3 bases and 4 bases respectively, with 11 bases between them. The germline gives CDR1 DFQATT, CDR2 SNEGSKA (reference sequence). This CDR3 contains 13 residues.

This clonotype was counted a few times. The chain has TRBV6-2 or TRBV6-3 and TRBJ1-2, with D tentatively TRBD1 (6 bases). Germline-derived CDR1 and CDR2 are MNHEY and SVGEGT. CDR3 length: 14 amino acids. V was pared by 6 bases and J by 8 bases, with 19 bases between. CDR3 sequence reads: CASSRGGLLVGYTF. In DNA form, the CDR3 reads TGTGCCAGCAGCCGCGGGGGGCTGCTGGTAGGCTACACCTTC.

The chain carries TRBV10-3 and TRBJ1-6; 7 bases agree with TRBD1. The trim removed 3 bases at V and 6 bases at J, leaving 5 bases unmatched. The V gene's germline CDR1 is ENHRY and CDR2 SYGVKD. The CDR3 is 15 amino acids. The CDR3 nucleotides are TGTGCCATCAGTGACTACAGGGGAAGTAATTCACCCCTCCACTTT. It is translated as CAISDYRGSNSPLHF.

This sequence joins TRBV6-1 and TRBJ2-1, with D perhaps TRBD1 (5 bases). Germline lookup yields CDR1 MNHNS and CDR2 SASEGT. This CDR3 is 15 amino acids long. Between the trimmed V and J ends, which lost 6 bases and 0 bases, there was a span of 12 bases. The CDR3 is CASSRQGPSYNEQFF. The CDR3 nucleotides read TGTGCCAGCAGCCGTCAGGGTCCCTCCTACAATGAGCAGTTCTTC.

The gene calls are TRBV7-2 and TRBJ2-7; D remains unclear. The CDR3 is 11 amino acids. Per germline, CDR1 SGHTA and CDR2 FQGNSA. Between the trimmed V and J ends, which lost 5 bases and 1 base, there was a span of 3 bases. The CDR3 is CASSRSYEQYF. The CDR3 DNA reads TGTGCCAGCAGCCGGTCCTACGAGCAGTACTTC.

This clonotype turned up a few times. V and J are TRBV14 and TRBJ1-1; D uncertain. The CDR3 sequence is 13 residues long. V was clipped by 0 bases and J by 2 bases, with 4 bases between them. The germline CDR1 and CDR2 sequences are SGHDN and FVKESK. CDR3 nucleotide sequence: TGTGCCAGCAGCCAAGATTTAAACACTGAAGCTTTCTTT. Amino acids: CASSQDLNTEAFF.

The table lists this clonotype with a few counts. The chain combines TRBV6-1 with TRBJ1-1; 8 positions match TRBD1. The CDR3 is made up of 14 amino acids. Germline V CDR1 and CDR2: MNHNS, SASEGT. The V gene end was trimmed by 7 bases and the J gene end by 4 bases; junction bases not matched to a gene: 8. In DNA form, the CDR3 reads TGTGCCAGCACACTCCAGGGGGCGGGCACTGAAGCTTTCTTT. Its protein product is CASTLQGAGTEAFF.

This chain links TRBV10-3 with TRBJ1-1; D call uncertain. The CDR3 has 13 amino acids. Trimming pared 6 bases from V and 2 bases from J, leaving 10 bases between. Germline assignment: CDR1 ENHRY and CDR2 SYGVKD. CDR3: CAIRDSGNTEAFF. The CDR3 DNA sequence: TGTGCCATCAGAGATTCCGGTAACACTGAAGCTTTCTTT.

The V and J genes are TRBV2 and TRBJ2-3; weak D call: TRBD2 (5 bases). Germline V lookup: CDR1 SNHLY, CDR2 FYNNEI. The germline V and J ends were trimmed by 1 base and 4 bases, with 18 bases remaining between them. The CDR3 sequence is 17 residues long. The CDR3 DNA sequence: TGTGCCAGCAGTGAAGGGGTAGGGCGAAGCGGATCAGATACGCAGTATTTT. Translated: CASSEGVGRSGSDTQYF.

This clonotype was counted only a few times. CDR3 coding DNA: TGCAGTGCTAGAGACCCGACAGGGAGAGGAAATCAGCCCCAGCATTTT. Its translation is CSARDPTGRGNQPQHF. This rearrangement joins TRBV20-1 to TRBJ1-5; 7 bases align to TRBD1. CDR1 is DFQATT, CDR2 SNEGSKA, per germline (reference sequence). The CDR3 totals 16 residues. Unmatched junction bases numbered 9, after V lost 0 bases and J lost 4 bases.

The genes are TRBV20-1 and TRBJ2-1; TRBD2 matches 10 bases. The trim removed 7 bases at V and 2 bases at J, leaving 8 bases unmatched. The CDR3 contains 15 residues. Germline-derived CDR1 and CDR2 are DFQATT and SNEGSKA (reference sequence). The CDR3 coding sequence is TGCAGTGTACCTAGCGGGAGCGGAGCCTACAATGAGCAGTTCTTC. As protein: CSVPSGSGAYNEQFF.

The chain has TRBV15 and TRBJ2-2, with D uncertain. V was shortened by 3 bases and J by 0 bases, with 14 bases between the two germline ends. Germline V lookup: CDR1 LNHNV, CDR2 YYDKDF (reference sequence). This CDR3 has 17 amino acids. CDR3 sequence: CATSRARNTPNTGELFF. The CDR3 nucleotides are TGTGCCACCAGCAGGGCGCGTAACACCCCGAACACCGGGGAGCTGTTTTTT.

This clonotype was counted between two and nine times. One junction end does not reproduce the germline sequence, and a read error may be involved. V gene TRBV6-1 combines with J gene TRBJ2-1, with D possibly matching TRBD1 (6 bases). The germline V gene has CDR1 MNHNS and CDR2 SASEGT. CDR3 length: 11 amino acids. Here the CDR3 DNA reads TGTGCCAGCAGTCAAGGGGGTACCTGGATCTTC. As protein: CASSQGGTWIF.

This clonotype was seen only a few times. V is TRBV27 and J is TRBJ2-5; D possibly corresponds to TRBD2 (6 bases). Trimming pared 5 bases from V and 0 bases from J, leaving 16 bases between. Germline V gene data show CDR1 as MNHEY and CDR2 as SMNVEV (reference sequence). The CDR3 extends over 16 amino acids. CDR3 region: CASSGWRGSNQETQYF. The DNA for the CDR3 is TGTGCCAGCAGTGGATGGCGGGGCTCAAACCAAGAGACCCAGTACTTC.

Written as DNA, the CDR3 is TGTGCCAGCAGTGAACTCCCGGCGGCGAGAGGGTATGGCTACACCTTC. This encodes CASSELPAARGYGYTF. This chain uses TRBV6-1 with TRBJ1-2; D is uncertain. Trimming pared 2 bases from V and 5 bases from J, leaving 18 bases between. The CDR3 loop spans 16 amino acids. Looked up from germline, CDR1 is MNHNS and CDR2 is SASEGT.

This clonotype appeared a few times. The gene calls are TRBV6-5 and TRBJ2-7; 7 bases match TRBD2. Germline CDR1 MNHEY, CDR2 SVGAGI. Losses at the gene ends were 2 bases for V and 4 bases for J; bases not matched to a gene: 5. The CDR3 consists of 14 residues. CDR3 nucleotide sequence: TGTGCCAGCAGTTACATCGCGGGAGCTTACGAGCAGTACTTC. Translating it yields CASSYIAGAYEQYF.

V and J are TRBV10-3 and TRBJ2-3; no clear D. CDR3 size: 13 residues. Trimming shortened V by 3 bases and J by 4 bases, and 8 bases separated the two germline ends. Per germline, CDR1 ENHRY and CDR2 SYGVKD. The DNA for the CDR3 is TGTGCCATCAGTGAAACGACCGCAGATACGCAGTATTTT. This sequence encodes CAISETTADTQYF.

V gene TRBV19 combines with J gene TRBJ1-1; 8 bases are shared with TRBD1. The germline V gene encodes CDR1 LNHDA and CDR2 SQIVND (reference sequence). Germline trimming cut 6 bases from V and 4 bases from J; bases unmatched to any gene: 4. The CDR3 covers 13 residues. CDR3 sequence reads: CASSGQGGTEAFF. In DNA form, the CDR3 reads TGTGCCAGTAGCGGACAGGGAGGCACTGAAGCTTTCTTT.

The chain has TRBV24-1 and TRBJ2-1; TRBD1 agrees at 8 bases. The V gene end was trimmed by 3 bases and the J gene end by 4 bases; junction bases not matched to a gene: 4. CDR1 is KGHDR and CDR2 is SFDVKD in the germline V gene. This CDR3 contains 15 residues. CDR3 in DNA: TGTGCCACCAGTGATCAGGGGGCCGCTTACAATGAGCAGTTCTTC. Protein: CATSDQGAAYNEQFF.

The CDR3 region has the DNA TGTGCCACCAGTGACCCGGGACAGGCCCAAGAGACCCAGTACTTC. Translating it yields CATSDPGQAQETQYF. V usage is TRBV24-1 and J usage is TRBJ2-5; 8 bases match TRBD1. There are 15 residues in the CDR3. Germline V gene sequence: CDR1 KGHDR, CDR2 SFDVKD. The V segment lost 4 bases and the J segment 1 base; nucleotides outside the gene matches: 4.

The chain recombines TRBV27 with TRBJ2-7; D is possibly TRBD2 (5 bases). The CDR3 totals 16 residues. V lost 5 bases, J lost 3 bases, and 20 bases lay in between. The germline gives CDR1 MNHEY, CDR2 SMNVEV (reference sequence). The CDR3 DNA reads as TGTGCCAGCAGTCTGGGTCTTCGGGAACGGGTCTACGAGCAGTACTTC. Translation: CASSLGLRERVYEQYF.

This clonotype has just one count. V usage is TRBV7-3 and J usage is TRBJ2-3; 12 nucleotides match TRBD2. CDR3 length: 16 residues. With 4 bases clipped from V and 4 bases from J, the junction kept 6 bases outside the gene matches. Germline loops: CDR1 SGHTA, CDR2 FQGTGA. The DNA for the CDR3 is TGTGCCAGCAGCTCCGCTGCTAGCGGGAGGGCAGATACGCAGTATTTT. Translated: CASSSAASGRADTQYF.

This chain connects TRBV21-1 to TRBJ1-2; the table names TRBD1, a call not compared with the DNA. TRBV21-1 constitutes a pseudogene. The CDR3 contains 16 residues. In DNA form, the CDR3 reads TGTGCCAGCAGCAAACCCGGCAGGGGGCGCCCCTATGGCTACACCTTC. Its protein product is CASSKPGRGRPYGYTF.

The chain uses TRBV7-9 and TRBJ1-3; 7 bases line up with TRBD1. Germline V gene data show CDR1 as SEHNR and CDR2 as FQNEAQ (reference sequence). The CDR3 runs 15 residues. The J segment lost 0 bases and the V segment lost 5 bases, leaving 4 bases of the junction unmatched. DNA for the CDR3: TGTGCCAGCAGCCAAGGGACAGTCTCTGGAAACACCATATATTTT. Protein: CASSQGTVSGNTIYF.

There are a few counts of this clonotype. This sequence joins TRBV27 and TRBJ2-4, with D uncertain. The germline V gene has CDR1 MNHEY and CDR2 SMNVEV (reference sequence). Trimming took 4 bases from V and 0 from J, leaving 7 bases between them. This CDR3 spans 14 amino acids. DNA of the CDR3: TGTGCCAGCAGTTCCCCAGGAGCCAAAAACATTCAGTACTTC. Protein: CASSSPGAKNIQYF.

The chain couples TRBV28 to TRBJ1-1; 8 bases align to TRBD1. Germline assignment: CDR1 MDHEN and CDR2 SYDVKM. This CDR3 is built from 13 residues. Trimming cost V 6 bases and J 3 bases; bases outside gene matches: 3. The CDR3 region has the DNA TGTGCCAGCAGGTCACAGGGGGACACTGAAGCTTTCTTT. Translated: CASRSQGDTEAFF.

This clonotype rates as medium-sized. The V call is TRBV20-1, the J call TRBJ1-5; D is unresolved. V was shortened by 0 bases and J by 0 bases, with 9 bases between the two germline ends. CDR3 size: 15 residues. The V gene's germline CDR1 is DFQATT and CDR2 SNEGSKA (reference sequence). The CDR3 DNA reads TGCAGTGCTAGAGATATGAGCTATAGCAATCAGCCCCAGCATTTT. As protein: CSARDMSYSNQPQHF.

The chain links TRBV20-1 to TRBJ2-5; tentative D call: TRBD1 (6 bases). The CDR3 extends over 15 amino acids. The germline V gene encodes CDR1 DFQATT and CDR2 SNEGSKA (reference sequence). The ends were cut back, 0 bases at V and 4 bases at J, with 15 bases in the middle. CDR3 DNA: TGCAGTGCTAGAGACCCCGGACAGAACGGAGAGACCCAGTACTTC. This codes for CSARDPGQNGETQYF.

Only a few counts were recorded for this clonotype. The chain has TRBV20-1 and TRBJ1-4; 9 positions match TRBD1. The CDR3 loop spans 13 amino acids. Germline lookup yields CDR1 DFQATT and CDR2 SNEGSKA (reference sequence). Trimming took 5 bases from V and 8 from J; bases not matched to a gene: 6. CDR3 loop: CSAPGTGNEKLFF. The DNA for the CDR3 is TGCAGTGCTCCTGGGACAGGGAACGAAAAACTGTTTTTT.

This clonotype was recorded once. This chain joins TRBV10-3 and TRBJ2-3; maybe TRBD1 (5 bases). Looked up from germline, CDR1 is ENHRY and CDR2 is SYGVKD. The CDR3 is made up of 16 amino acids. V lost 2 bases, J lost 0 bases, and 12 bases lay in between. The CDR3 spells CAISEREGASTDTQYF. CDR3 sequence (DNA): TGTGCCATCAGTGAGCGAGAAGGGGCTAGCACAGATACGCAGTATTTT.